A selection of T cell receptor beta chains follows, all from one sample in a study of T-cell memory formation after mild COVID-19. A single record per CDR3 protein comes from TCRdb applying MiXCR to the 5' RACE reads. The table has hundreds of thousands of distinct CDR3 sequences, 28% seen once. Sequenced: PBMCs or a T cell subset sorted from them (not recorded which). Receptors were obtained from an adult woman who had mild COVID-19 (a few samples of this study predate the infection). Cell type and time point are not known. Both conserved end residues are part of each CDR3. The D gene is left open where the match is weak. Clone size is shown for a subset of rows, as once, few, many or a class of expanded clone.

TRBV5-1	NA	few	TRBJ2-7	CASSLGPAGLNEQYF	TGCGCCAGCAGCTTGGGTCCAGCGGGTTTAAACGAGCAGTACTTC
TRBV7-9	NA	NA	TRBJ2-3	CASSLLSLGRHTDTQYF	TGTGCCAGCAGCTTATTGAGTTTGGGACGTCACACAGATACGCAGTATTTT
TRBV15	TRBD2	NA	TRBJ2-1	CATSTPSGGANSEQFF	TGTGCCACCAGCACCCCGAGCGGGGGGGCCAATAGTGAGCAGTTCTTC
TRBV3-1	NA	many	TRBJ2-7	CASSRSGSGHYEQYF	TGTGCCAGCAGCCGTAGCGGTAGCGGCCACTACGAGCAGTACTTC
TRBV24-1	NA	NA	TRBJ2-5	CATSDPGTPEETQYF	TGTGCCACCAGTGATCCAGGGACACCCGAAGAGACCCAGTACTTC
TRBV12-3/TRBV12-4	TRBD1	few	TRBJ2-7	CASSPGAGGEQYF	TGTGCCAGCAGTCCTGGGGCAGGGGGTGAGCAGTACTTC
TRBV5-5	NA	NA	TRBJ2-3	CASSLAQGRSTDTQYF	TGTGCCAGCAGCTTGGCTCAGGGGAGGAGCACAGATACGCAGTATTTT
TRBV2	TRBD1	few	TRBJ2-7	CASKLLVRTGGRIGDEQYF	TGTGCCAGCAAACTTCTGGTCAGGACAGGGGGCCGAATAGGAGACGAGCAGTACTTC
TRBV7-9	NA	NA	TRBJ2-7	CASSAIDTYEQYF	TGTGCCAGCAGCGCAATAGATACCTACGAGCAGTACTTC
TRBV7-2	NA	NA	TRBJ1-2	CASSYDSTANYGYTF	TGTGCCAGCAGCTACGACAGTACGGCTAACTATGGCTACACCTTC
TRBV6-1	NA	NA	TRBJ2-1	CASTGQFF	TGTGCCAGCACGGGGCAGTTCTTC
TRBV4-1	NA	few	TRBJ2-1	CASSQDNDEQFF	TGCGCCAGCAGCCAAGATAACGATGAGCAGTTCTTC
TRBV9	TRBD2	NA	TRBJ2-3	CASSHPSSGGYSTDTQYF	TGTGCCAGCAGCCACCCCAGTAGCGGGGGGTATAGCACAGATACGCAGTATTTT
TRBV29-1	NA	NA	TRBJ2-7	CSVESEASYEQYF	TGCAGCGTTGAATCGGAGGCCTCCTACGAGCAGTACTTC
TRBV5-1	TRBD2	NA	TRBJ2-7	CASSLIGGTSGGPYEQYF	TGCGCCAGCAGCTTGATTGGCGGGACTAGCGGGGGTCCTTACGAGCAGTACTTC
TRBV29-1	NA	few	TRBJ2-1	CSVHDPGQSIAVAGSNEQFF	TGCAGCGTTCATGACCCCGGACAGTCTATAGCGGTGGCCGGGAGCAATGAGCAGTTCTTC
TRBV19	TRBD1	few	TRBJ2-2	CASSSGTEAGELFF	TGTGCCAGTAGTTCCGGGACAGAGGCCGGGGAGCTGTTTTTT
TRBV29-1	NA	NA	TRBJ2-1	CSVGPAGNEQFF	TGCAGCGTCGGCCCCGCAGGGAATGAGCAGTTCTTC
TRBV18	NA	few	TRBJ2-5	CASSPRVEETQYF	TGTGCCAGCTCACCACGGGTTGAAGAGACCCAGTACTTC
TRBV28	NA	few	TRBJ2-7	CASSLYLEGRGQYF	TGTGCCAGCAGTTTATACTTGGAAGGACGCGGGCAGTACTTC
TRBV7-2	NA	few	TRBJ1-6	CASSLLARNSPLHF	TGTGCCAGCAGCTTACTGGCAAGGAATTCACCCCTCCACTTT
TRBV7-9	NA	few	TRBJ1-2	CASSLGIGYTF	TGTGCCAGCAGCTTGGGAATTGGCTACACCTTC
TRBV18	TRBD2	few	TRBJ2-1	CASSPLPSGGVNEQFF	TGTGCCAGCTCACCACTTCCTAGCGGGGGGGTCAATGAGCAGTTCTTC
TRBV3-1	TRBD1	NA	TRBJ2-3	CASSLRDRETDTQYF	TGTGCCAGCAGCCTCCGGGACAGGGAGACAGATACGCAGTATTTT
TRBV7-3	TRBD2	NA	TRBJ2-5	CASSPGVAGGPAYQETQYF	TGTGCCAGCAGCCCAGGAGTGGCGGGGGGGCCCGCGTACCAAGAGACCCAGTACTTC
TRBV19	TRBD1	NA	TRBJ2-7	CASSPTGGASEQYF	TGTGCCAGTAGTCCGACAGGGGGTGCGTCCGAGCAGTACTTC
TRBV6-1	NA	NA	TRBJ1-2	CASSEGRIPNYGYTF	TGTGCCAGCAGTGAAGGGCGGATACCTAACTATGGCTACACCTTC
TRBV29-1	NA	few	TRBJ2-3	CSVVPLRSDTQYF	TGCAGCGTTGTTCCCCTTAGATCAGATACGCAGTATTTT
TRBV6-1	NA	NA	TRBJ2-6	CASRAKQSSSGANVLTF	TGTGCCAGCAGGGCTAAACAGTCCTCCTCTGGGGCCAACGTCCTGACTTTC
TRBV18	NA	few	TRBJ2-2	CASSPTREVSGELFF	TGTGCCAGCTCACCTACGCGGGAAGTAAGCGGGGAGCTGTTTTTT
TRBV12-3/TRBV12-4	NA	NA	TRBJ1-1	CASSSAGGRDTEAFF	TGTGCCAGCAGTTCCGCGGGGGGGAGAGACACTGAAGCTTTCTTT
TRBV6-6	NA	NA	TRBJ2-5	CASRRIQNSQETQYF	TGTGCCAGCCGAAGGATTCAGAACTCCCAAGAGACCCAGTACTTC
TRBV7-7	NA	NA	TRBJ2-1	CASSLKGLRASEQFF	TGTGCTAGCAGCTTAAAAGGTCTTCGGGCTAGTGAGCAGTTCTTC